This TCR beta chain emerged from a study of spatial heterogeneity in lung cancer. Looking at the study overall: Sequence detection consistently recorded a greater number of beta-chain than alpha-chain sequences.

The germline CDR1 and CDR2 sequences are SGHTA and FQGNSA. The V gene lost 1 base and the J gene lost 4 bases, with 7 bases spanning the gap. CDR3 length: 14 amino acids. MiXCR, applied by TCRdb to the 5' RACE reads, yields one record per CDR3 protein. The top ten hold 10% to 15% of the sample, which has some 12,000 distinct CDR3 sequences, about 12% seen once. This clonotype is deemed medium-sized. Its target is unknown. Overall study results and limits: In tumors, expanded intratumoral alpha and beta TCR counts tracked mutation counts.

Time point here: sample taken at primary tumor resection. Samples were obtained from about 75 donors, all untreated early-stage non-small cell lung cancer patients. No cell sorting; template was whole RNA from tumor, lung tissue or PBMC. This TCR was recovered from a female donor with early-stage non-small cell lung cancer. The gene calls are TRBV7-2 and TRBJ2-2; D perhaps matches TRBD2 (6 bases). Sequencing used lung tumor tissue, obtained at surgery. The CDR3 here is CASSLGRGTGELFF. CDR3 coding DNA: TGTGCCAGCAGCTTAGGGAGGGGCACCGGGGAGCTGTTTTTT.